This TCR beta chain was sequenced for a study of T cell responses to AZD1222 COVID-19 vaccine. In the study overall: Pooled in the analysis were second doses at about 4 or about 12 weeks. General study results and limits: Females made up more of the donors, who were largely white British, and clonal diversity may have come out too low.

As concerns this clone: What it binds is unknown.

Sequencing was performed with immunoSEQ multiplex PCR; in TCRdb, only in-frame clones are kept and a portion is missing. The sample consists of approximately 140,000 clones, roughly 94% of them appearing once. CDR1 is SGHTA and CDR2 is FQGNSA in the germline V gene. The CDR3 runs 13 residues. V lost 5 bases and J lost 1, with 8 bases in between. The rearrangement joins TRBV7-2 to TRBJ1-1; a possible D gene is TRBD1 (5 bases). Material: peripheral blood, obtained on day 0 of AZD1222 vaccination. The receptor comes from an adult in good health. CDR3 residues: CASSLQANTEAFF. CDR3 bases: TGTGCCAGCAGCCTACAGGCGAACACTGAAGCTTTCTTT.